These 16 T cell receptor beta chains share one sample of origin, sequenced in a study. TCRdb re-analysed the RT-PCR reads in MiXCR, keeping a single row per CDR3 protein. The data show about 700,000 distinct CDR3 sequences, 12% to 15% seen once. The sample was memory CD4+ T cells from blood. All receptors derive from a female donor in good health, serving as a healthy control.

This clonotype was recorded many times. The chain has TRBV27 and TRBJ2-5; D not resolved. The CDR3 spans 18 residues. Between the trimmed V and J ends, which lost 4 bases and 1 base, there was a span of 22 bases. CDR1 is MNHEY, CDR2 SMNVEV, per germline (reference sequence). The CDR3 loop reads CASSSQRQRPSGQETQYF. The DNA for the CDR3 is TGTGCCAGCAGTTCCCAGAGGCAGAGGCCATCAGGCCAAGAGACCCAGTACTTC.

V gene TRBV9 combines with J gene TRBJ2-2; a possible D gene is TRBD1 (6 bases). The CDR3 runs 15 residues. The germline V gene encodes CDR1 SGDLS and CDR2 YYNGEE. V was cut by 6 bases and J by 1 base, with 13 bases left in between. The CDR3 bases are TGTGCCAGCATGCCCTCGACAGGGAACACCGGGGAGCTGTTTTTT. Its protein product is CASMPSTGNTGELFF.

This clonotype was counted between two and nine times. The J gene is TRBJ2-7, the V gene TRBV18; 11 bases are a match to TRBD2. Germline V lookup: CDR1 KGHSH, CDR2 LQKENI. The CDR3 has 15 residues. After removal of 3 bases from V and 4 bases from J, the junction contained 5 bases not matched to a gene. The CDR3: CASSPGTSGGYEQYF. In DNA form, the CDR3 reads TGTGCCAGCTCACCCGGGACTAGCGGTGGGTACGAGCAGTACTTC.

At least ten counts were recorded for this clonotype. DNA for the CDR3: TGCGCCAGCAAGGGGGACAGCAATCAACCCCTCCACTTT. This codes for CASKGDSNQPLHF. The chain uses TRBV4-3 and TRBJ1-6, with 7 bases identical to TRBD1. V dropped 7 bases and J dropped 12; count of bases not matched to a gene: 9. Germline CDR1 and CDR2: LGHNA and YSLEER. CDR3 size: 13 residues.

This clonotype showed up many times. The J gene is TRBJ2-1, the V gene TRBV12-3 or TRBV12-4; tentatively, D is TRBD1 (6 bases). The CDR3 has 15 amino acids. Trimming pared 3 bases from V and 6 bases from J, leaving 15 bases between. CDR3 bases: TGTGCCAGCAGTTTGGGGGCAGGGGAACTCAATGAGCAGTTCTTC. It is translated as CASSLGAGELNEQFF.

This clonotype came up a few times. The J gene is TRBJ1-1, the V gene TRBV7-2; a weak D match, TRBD1 (5 bases). The CDR3 is made up of 14 amino acids. Trimming stripped 2 bases from V and 1 base from J, with 8 bases between. Looked up from germline, CDR1 is SGHTA and CDR2 is FQGNSA. The CDR3 loop is CASSLRQQNTEAFF. CDR3 coding DNA: TGTGCCAGCAGCTTAAGACAGCAGAACACTGAAGCTTTCTTT.

Ten or more counts support this clonotype. The V call is TRBV20-1, the J call TRBJ2-1; the D is unclear. V lost 1 base and J lost 3, with 13 bases in between. The CDR3 length is 15 residues. Germline lookup yields CDR1 DFQATT and CDR2 SNEGSKA (reference sequence). This CDR3 reads CSARVWTTIYNEQFF. The DNA for the CDR3 is TGCAGTGCTAGAGTTTGGACCACCATCTACAATGAGCAGTTCTTC.

The sample holds a few counts of this clonotype. CDR3 sequence (DNA): TGTGCCAGCACTATCAGGGATTCACCCCTCCACTTT. Its translation: CASTIRDSPLHF. The chain has TRBV3-1 and TRBJ1-6; D might be TRBD1 (5 bases). The CDR3 runs 12 residues. Germline V gives CDR1 LGHDT, CDR2 YNNKEL (reference sequence). With 7 bases removed from V and 8 bases from J, the gap between germline ends came to 9 bases.

There are a few counts of this clonotype. The chain recombines TRBV12-3 or TRBV12-4 with TRBJ2-1; TRBD2 matches 11 bases. CDR3 length: 17 residues. With V trimmed by 2 bases and J by 6 bases, 9 bases remained unmatched. The CDR3 region is CASSLKTSGTIFNEQFF. CDR3 nucleotides: TGTGCCAGCAGTTTAAAGACTAGCGGGACTATTTTCAATGAGCAGTTCTTC.

In its sample, this clonotype was seen many times. This sequence joins TRBV6-6 and TRBJ1-4, with D tentatively TRBD1 (5 bases). V lost 6 bases, J lost 7 bases, and 12 bases lay in between. CDR3 length equals 13 residues. The V gene's germline CDR1 is MNHNY and CDR2 SVGAGI (reference sequence). The CDR3, as DNA: TGTGCCAGCAGAATTGAGAGGGGTGAAAAACTGTTTTTT. Its protein is CASRIERGEKLFF.

V and J are TRBV5-1 and TRBJ1-4; D uncertain. The length of the CDR3 is 14 residues. Deletions cut 1 base from V and 6 bases from J, with 10 bases between. The germline CDR1 and CDR2 sequences are SGHRS and YFSETQ. Written as DNA, the CDR3 is TGCGCCAGCAGCTTGAGGGATGGGGATGAAAAACTGTTTTTT. The encoded protein is CASSLRDGDEKLFF.

This clonotype was detected many times. This chain connects TRBV13 to TRBJ2-7; TRBD2 might be the D (5 bases). V was trimmed by 4 bases and J by 0 bases, leaving 10 bases between them. This CDR3 is 14 amino acids long. Germline-derived CDR1 and CDR2 are PRHDT and FYEKMQ (reference sequence). CDR3 amino acids: CASSYQRSSYEQYF. CDR3 DNA sequence: TGTGCCAGCAGCTACCAGCGGAGCTCCTACGAGCAGTACTTC.

The chain carries TRBV6-5 and TRBJ1-2; the D gene is possibly TRBD1 (5 bases). This CDR3 comprises 16 residues. Germline V CDR1 and CDR2: MNHEY, SVGAGI. Trimming stripped 0 bases from V and 6 bases from J, with 17 bases between. CDR3 region: CASSYSASSQGHGYTF. The CDR3 nucleotides read TGTGCCAGCAGTTACTCGGCCTCCTCTCAGGGTCATGGCTACACCTTC.

This clonotype came up many times. The rearrangement links TRBV29-1 to TRBJ2-2; D is uncertain. V lost 6 bases and J 4 bases, leaving 12 bases between the germline ends. The CDR3 is 13 residues long. Germline V gene sequence: CDR1 SQVTM, CDR2 ANQGSEA. The CDR3 reads CSVPSPTTGELFF. CDR3 nucleotides: TGCAGCGTACCATCCCCAACCACCGGGGAGCTGTTTTTT.

This clonotype has a handful of counts. The CDR3 nucleotides are TGCAGTGCTAGAGGGCCTACGGACAGGGGGAACACTGAAGCTTTCTTT. Amino acid sequence: CSARGPTDRGNTEAFF. This sequence joins TRBV20-1 and TRBJ1-1, with 9 bases lining up with TRBD1. The CDR3 sequence is 16 residues long. Germline CDR1 DFQATT, CDR2 SNEGSKA (reference sequence). V was clipped by 1 base and J by 1 base; unmatched bases: 7.

This clonotype was counted a few times. The genes are TRBV12-3 or TRBV12-4 and TRBJ2-1; 8 bases agree with TRBD2. The CDR3 extends over 15 amino acids. Trimming cost V 3 bases and J 5 bases; bases outside gene matches: 6. The CDR3 is CASSFNRGGNNEQFF. The CDR3 DNA reads as TGTGCCAGCAGTTTTAATCGGGGGGGAAACAATGAGCAGTTCTTC.